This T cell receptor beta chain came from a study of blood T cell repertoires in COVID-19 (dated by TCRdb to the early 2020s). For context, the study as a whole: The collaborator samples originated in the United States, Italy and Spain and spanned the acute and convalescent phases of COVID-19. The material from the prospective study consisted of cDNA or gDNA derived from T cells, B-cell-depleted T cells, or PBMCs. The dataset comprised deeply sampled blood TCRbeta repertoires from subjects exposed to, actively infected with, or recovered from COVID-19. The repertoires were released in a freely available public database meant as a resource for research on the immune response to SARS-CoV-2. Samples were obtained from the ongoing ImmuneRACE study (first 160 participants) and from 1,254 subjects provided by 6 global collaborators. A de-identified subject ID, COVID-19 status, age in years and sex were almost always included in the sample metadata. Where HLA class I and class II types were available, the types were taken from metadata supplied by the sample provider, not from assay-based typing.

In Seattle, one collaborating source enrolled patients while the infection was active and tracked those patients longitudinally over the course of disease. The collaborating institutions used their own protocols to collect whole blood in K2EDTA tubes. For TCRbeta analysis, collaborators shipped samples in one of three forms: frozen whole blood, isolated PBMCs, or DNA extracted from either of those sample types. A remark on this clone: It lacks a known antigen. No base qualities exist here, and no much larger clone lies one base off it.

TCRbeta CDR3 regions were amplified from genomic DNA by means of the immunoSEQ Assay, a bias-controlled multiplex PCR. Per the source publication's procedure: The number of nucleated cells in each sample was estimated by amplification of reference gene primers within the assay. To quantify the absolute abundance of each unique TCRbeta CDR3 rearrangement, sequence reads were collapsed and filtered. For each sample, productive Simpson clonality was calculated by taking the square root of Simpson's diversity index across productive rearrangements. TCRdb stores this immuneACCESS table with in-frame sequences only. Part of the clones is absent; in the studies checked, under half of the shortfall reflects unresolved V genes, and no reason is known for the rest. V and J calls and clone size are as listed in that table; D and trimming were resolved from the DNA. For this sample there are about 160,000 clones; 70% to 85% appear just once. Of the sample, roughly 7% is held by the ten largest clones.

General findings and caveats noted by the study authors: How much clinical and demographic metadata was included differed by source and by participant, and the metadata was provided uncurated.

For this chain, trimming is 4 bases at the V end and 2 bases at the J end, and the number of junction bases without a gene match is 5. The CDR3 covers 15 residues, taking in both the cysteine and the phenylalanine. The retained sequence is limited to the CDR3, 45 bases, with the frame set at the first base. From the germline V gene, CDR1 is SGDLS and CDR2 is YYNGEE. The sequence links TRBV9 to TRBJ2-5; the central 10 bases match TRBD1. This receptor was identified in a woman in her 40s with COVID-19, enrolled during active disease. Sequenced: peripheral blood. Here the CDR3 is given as CASSPGQGRQETQYF. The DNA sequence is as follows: TGTGCCAGCAGCCCGGGACAGGGGCGACAAGAGACCCAGTACTTC.